This T cell receptor (beta chain) emerged from a study of blood T cell repertoires in COVID-19. As originally analysed: Reference gene primer amplification gave estimated nucleated cell counts. Data came from immunoSEQ multiplex PCR; TCRdb stores just in-frame clones and leaves some out. The DNA was the basis for D and trimming; V, J and clone size are from that table. The sample carries about 380,000 clones, about 87% recorded once. The TCR sequence derives from a man younger than 45 who had recovered from COVID-19. The specimen was PBMCs or T cells enriched from blood (not recorded which).

The CDR3 DNA reads TGCAGCGTTTATGGCAGAATGAACACTGAAGCTTTCTTT. Its protein product is CSVYGRMNTEAFF. The chain uses TRBV29-1 and TRBJ1-1; D gene unclear. The CDR3 runs 13 residues. The V gene's germline CDR1 is SQVTM and CDR2 ANQGSEA. V was cut by 5 bases and J by 0 bases, with 10 bases left in between. The full variable domain, completed using reference TRBV29-1 and TRBJ1-1, is SAVISQKPSRDICQRGTSLTIQCQVDSQVTMMFWYRQQPGQSLTLIATANQGSEATYESGFVIDKFPISRPNLTFSTLTVSNMSPEDSSIYLCSVYGRMNTEAFFGQGTRLTVV.